This T cell receptor beta chain was captured by sequencing in a study of T-cell reconstitution after alpha-beta-depleted transplantation in children. During its preparation, the TCRbeta library received unique molecular identifiers. TCRdb re-derived calls from the PCR reads in MiXCR, one entry per CDR3 protein. The data show 200,000 to 300,000 distinct CDR3 sequences, with more than 20% seen just once and about 4.8% held by the top ten. The CDR3 length is 18 residues. CDR1 is MGHRA, CDR2 YSYEKL, per germline. V lost 4 bases to trimming and J lost 5 bases; unmatched junction nucleotides: 13. This clonotype ranks as medium-sized.

The specimen comprised PBMCs, mostly from graft donor cells, sampled 360 days after TCRalphabeta/CD19-depleted stem cell transplant. The clonotype originates from a female patient aged 2-15 years who had a stem cell transplant for congenital amegakaryocytic thrombocytopenia, so the T cells may come from the graft donor. The chain has TRBV4-1 and TRBJ2-1, with 11 bases identical to TRBD2. The CDR3 nucleotides are TGCGCCAGCAGCCGACAAGAACTAGCGGGAGAAGGGCACAATGAGCAGTTCTTC. Translating it yields CASSRQELAGEGHNEQFF.